The rows below give T cell receptor beta chains drawn from one sample of a study of T cells in Graves' hyperthyroidism and ophthalmopathy. TCRdb re-called the multiplex PCR reads with MiXCR, one entry per CDR3 protein. The sample has 600,000 to 650,000 distinct CDR3 sequences, about 20% seen once. The sequencing input was blood. Receptor source: a man under 40 with Graves' ophthalmopathy. CDR3s include the opening cysteine and the closing phenylalanine or tryptophan. The D gene is left open where the match is weak. Expanded clones get a size class; other rows say once, few or many, or leave the size out.

V gene,clone size,J gene,D gene,CDR3 length,CDR3 DNA,CDR3 protein
TRBV2,few,TRBJ2-5,NA,14,TGTGCCAGCAAAGGACGTCCGGTGAGGGAGACCCAGTACTTC,CASKGRPVRETQYF
TRBV28,many,TRBJ1-2,TRBD1,13,TGTGCCAGCAGGACAGGGGGTGGCTATGGCTACACCTTC,CASRTGGGYGYTF
TRBV7-2,many,TRBJ2-5,TRBD2,15,TGTGCCAGCAGCTTGGGGACTAGCGGACAAGAGACCCAGTACTTC,CASSLGTSGQETQYF
TRBV6-8,many,TRBJ2-2,NA,13,TGTGCCAGCAGTTACTACAGGACCGGGGAGCTGTTTTTT,CASSYYRTGELFF
TRBV2,many,TRBJ1-5,NA,13,TGTGCCAGCAGTAACGGTCGTGTATGGCCCCAGCATTTT,CASSNGRVWPQHF
TRBV24-1,NA,TRBJ1-5,TRBD1,15,TGTGCCACCAGCCCGACAGGGCTGGGGAATCAGCCCCAGCATTTT,CATSPTGLGNQPQHF
TRBV27,few,TRBJ2-1,NA,14,TGTGCCAGCAGTTCGAGCGTCCATTACAATGAGCAGTTCTTC,CASSSSVHYNEQFF
TRBV9,NA,TRBJ2-3,NA,13,TGTGCCAGCAGCGTAGCTGGGGGGGATACGCAGTATTTT,CASSVAGGDTQYF
TRBV9,NA,TRBJ2-1,NA,14,TGTGCCAGCAGCGCGCCGAGGGCCCACAATGAGCAGTTCTTC,CASSAPRAHNEQFF
TRBV9,NA,TRBJ2-3,NA,14,TGTGCCAGCAACCCAAAGTTTAGCACAGATACGCAGTATTTT,CASNPKFSTDTQYF
TRBV7-2,NA,TRBJ2-1,TRBD2,14,TGTGCCAGCGGGACGGGAGGGCCGGGGAATGAGCAGTTCTTC,CASGTGGPGNEQFF
TRBV24-1,many,TRBJ1-1,NA,17,TGTGCCACCAACGCACCATCCTCGAACGGGGACAACACTGAAGCTTTCTTT,CATNAPSSNGDNTEAFF
TRBV12-3/TRBV12-4,NA,TRBJ2-7,NA,13,TGTGCCATCATAGACAGCCCCAGGGGCGAGCAGTACTTC,CAIIDSPRGEQYF
TRBV11-3,many,TRBJ2-2,TRBD2,17,TGTGCCAGCAGCTTAGATGCGGGACGGGGGGACACCGGGGAGCTGTTTTTT,CASSLDAGRGDTGELFF
TRBV5-5,few,TRBJ2-5,NA,12,TGTGCCAGCAGCGGGGACTTAGAGACCCAGTACTTC,CASSGDLETQYF
TRBV12-3/TRBV12-4,few,TRBJ1-2,NA,15,TGTGCCACCACCGGAACGGGTGCCGGGGCCTATGGCTACACCTTC,CATTGTGAGAYGYTF
TRBV5-5,few,TRBJ2-3,NA,14,TGTGCCAGCAGCGTTGACCGCAACACAGATACGCAGTATTTT,CASSVDRNTDTQYF
TRBV20-1,NA,TRBJ2-2,NA,15,TGCAGTGCTAGAGCCTCGGGACGAGGCACCGGGGAGCTGTTTTTT,CSARASGRGTGELFF
TRBV6-1,few,TRBJ1-1,NA,14,TGTGCCAGCAGGGGTTACATTATGAACACTGAAGCTTTCTTT,CASRGYIMNTEAFF
TRBV28,NA,TRBJ1-4,NA,15,TGTGCCAGCAGTACCCCTAGAGATGGTAATGAAAAACTGTTTTTT,CASSTPRDGNEKLFF
TRBV6-1,NA,TRBJ2-1,NA,16,TGTGCCAGCAGTGAATCATCAGGACCCCGAGTCAATGAGCAGTTCTTC,CASSESSGPRVNEQFF
TRBV4-3,few,TRBJ2-3,NA,17,TGCGCCAGCAGCCAAGAAAGAGACAGAGCACGCACAGATACGCAGTATTTT,CASSQERDRARTDTQYF
TRBV6-5,few,TRBJ2-1,NA,16,TGTGCCAGCAGTTACAAGGTAGCCCGCTCCTACAATGAGCAGTTCTTC,CASSYKVARSYNEQFF
TRBV7-6,NA,TRBJ2-3,TRBD1,16,TGTGCCAGCAGCCCAACACAGGGGCCAAGCACAGATACGCAGTATTTT,CASSPTQGPSTDTQYF
TRBV6-1,NA,TRBJ1-5,NA,12,TGTGCCAGCAGTGATTTCCCCAAGCCCCAGCATTTT,CASSDFPKPQHF
TRBV30,NA,TRBJ2-1,TRBD2,14,TGTGCCTGGATCCCTAGCGGGAGGGCCCATGAGCAGTTCTTC,CAWIPSGRAHEQFF
TRBV6-1,NA,TRBJ2-7,TRBD1,16,TGTGCCAGCAGTAGAGACAGGGGCTACCACTCCTACGAGCAGTACTTC,CASSRDRGYHSYEQYF
TRBV11-3,many,TRBJ2-2,NA,14,TGTGCCAGCAGCTTGGCAGCGAACACCGGGGAGCTGTTTTTT,CASSLAANTGELFF
TRBV20-1,NA,TRBJ2-7,NA,12,TGCAGTGCGACCCCCTACATCTACGAGCAGTACTTC,CSATPYIYEQYF
TRBV4-3,NA,TRBJ2-1,NA,16,TGCGCCAGCAGCCAAGAAGGGTTCGGGGGAGGAAATGAGCAGTTCTTC,CASSQEGFGGGNEQFF